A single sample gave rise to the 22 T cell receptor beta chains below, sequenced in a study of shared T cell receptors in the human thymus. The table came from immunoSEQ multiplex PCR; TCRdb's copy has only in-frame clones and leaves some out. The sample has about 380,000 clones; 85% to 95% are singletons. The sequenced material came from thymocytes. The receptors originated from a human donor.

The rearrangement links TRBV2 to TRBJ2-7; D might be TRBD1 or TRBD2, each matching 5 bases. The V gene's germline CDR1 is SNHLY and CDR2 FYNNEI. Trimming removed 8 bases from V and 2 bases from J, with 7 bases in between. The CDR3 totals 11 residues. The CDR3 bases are TGTGCCAGCGGGGGAGCCTACGAGCAGTACTTC. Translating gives CASGGAYEQYF.

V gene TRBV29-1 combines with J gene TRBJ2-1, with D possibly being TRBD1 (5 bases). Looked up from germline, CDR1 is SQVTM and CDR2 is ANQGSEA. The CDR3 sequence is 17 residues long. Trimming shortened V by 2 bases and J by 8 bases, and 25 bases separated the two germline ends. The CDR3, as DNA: TGCAGCGTTGAAAGGGGATCGGTGGGTTTATCTTTGGATGAGCAGTTCTTC. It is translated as CSVERGSVGLSLDEQFF.

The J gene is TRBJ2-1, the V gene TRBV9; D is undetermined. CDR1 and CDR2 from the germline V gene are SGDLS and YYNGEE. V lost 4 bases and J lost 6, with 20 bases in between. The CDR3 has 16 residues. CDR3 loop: CASSPVVRVGLNEQFF. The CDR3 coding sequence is TGTGCCAGCAGCCCCGTGGTCCGGGTTGGGCTCAATGAGCAGTTCTTC.

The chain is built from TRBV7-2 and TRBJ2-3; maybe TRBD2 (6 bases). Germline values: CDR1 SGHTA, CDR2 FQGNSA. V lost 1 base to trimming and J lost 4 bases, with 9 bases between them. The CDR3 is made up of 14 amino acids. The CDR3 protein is CASSLVERADTQYF. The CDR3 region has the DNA TGTGCCAGCAGCTTAGTAGAGCGGGCAGATACGCAGTATTTT.

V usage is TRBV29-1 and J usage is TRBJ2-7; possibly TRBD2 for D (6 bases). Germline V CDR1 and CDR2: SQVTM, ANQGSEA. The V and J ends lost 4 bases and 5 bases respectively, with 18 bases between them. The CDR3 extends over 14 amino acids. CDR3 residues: CSVGPGVRFHEQYF. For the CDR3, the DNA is TGCAGCGTTGGCCCGGGAGTCCGATTCCACGAGCAGTACTTC.

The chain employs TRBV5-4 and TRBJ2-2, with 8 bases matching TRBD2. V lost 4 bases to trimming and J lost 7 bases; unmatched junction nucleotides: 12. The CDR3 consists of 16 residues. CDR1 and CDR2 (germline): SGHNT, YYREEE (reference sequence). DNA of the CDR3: TGTGCCAGCAGCGCAACTAGCGGTTGGTTCGGCGGGGAGCTGTTTTTT. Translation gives CASSATSGWFGGELFF.

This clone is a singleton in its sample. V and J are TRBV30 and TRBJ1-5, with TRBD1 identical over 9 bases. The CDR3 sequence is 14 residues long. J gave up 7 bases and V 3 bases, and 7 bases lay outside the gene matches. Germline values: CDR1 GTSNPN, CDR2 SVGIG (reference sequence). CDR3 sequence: CAWRGQGGRQPQHF. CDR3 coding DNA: TGTGCCTGGAGGGGACAGGGCGGACGACAGCCCCAGCATTTT.

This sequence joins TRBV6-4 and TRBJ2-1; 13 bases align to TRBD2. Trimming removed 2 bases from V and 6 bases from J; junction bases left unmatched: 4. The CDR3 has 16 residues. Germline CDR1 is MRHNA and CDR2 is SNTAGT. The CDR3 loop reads CASSDGGTSGTNEQFF. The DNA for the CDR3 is TGTGCCAGCAGTGACGGGGGGACTAGCGGGACCAATGAGCAGTTCTTC.

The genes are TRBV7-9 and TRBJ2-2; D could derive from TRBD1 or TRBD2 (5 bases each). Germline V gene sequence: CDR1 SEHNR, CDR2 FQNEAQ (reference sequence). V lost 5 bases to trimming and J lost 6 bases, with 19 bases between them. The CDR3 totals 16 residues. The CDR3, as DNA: TGTGCCAGCAGCCTCATAGCGTTATTCAGGGCCGGGGAGCTGTTTTTT. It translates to CASSLIALFRAGELFF.

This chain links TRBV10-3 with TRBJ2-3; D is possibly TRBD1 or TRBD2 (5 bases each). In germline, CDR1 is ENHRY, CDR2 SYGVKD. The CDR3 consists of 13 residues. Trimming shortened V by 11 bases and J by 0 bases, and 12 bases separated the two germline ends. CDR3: CAHRDGSTDTQYF. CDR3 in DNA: TGTGCCCACCGGGACGGAAGCACAGATACGCAGTATTTT.

The CDR3 coding sequence is TGCAGCGTTGGGCGGGGTTCCTACAATGAGCAGTTCTTC. This gives the protein CSVGRGSYNEQFF. This chain connects TRBV29-1 to TRBJ2-1; tentatively, D is TRBD2 (6 bases). This CDR3 region has 13 residues. With 4 bases removed from V and 1 base from J, the gap between germline ends came to 8 bases. Germline values: CDR1 SQVTM, CDR2 ANQGSEA.

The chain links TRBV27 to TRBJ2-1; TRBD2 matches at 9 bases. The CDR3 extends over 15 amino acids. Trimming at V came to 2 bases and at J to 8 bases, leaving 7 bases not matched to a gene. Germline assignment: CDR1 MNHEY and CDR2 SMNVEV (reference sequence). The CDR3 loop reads CASSLMTAGGHEQFF. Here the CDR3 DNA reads TGTGCCAGCAGTTTAATGACAGCGGGAGGCCATGAGCAGTTCTTC.

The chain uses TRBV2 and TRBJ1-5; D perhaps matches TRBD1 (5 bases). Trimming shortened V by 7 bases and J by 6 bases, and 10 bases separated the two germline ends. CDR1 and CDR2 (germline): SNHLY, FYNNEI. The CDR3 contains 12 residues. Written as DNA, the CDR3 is TGTGCCAGCAAGGGGCCCGGTCAGCCCCAGCATTTT. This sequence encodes CASKGPGQPQHF.

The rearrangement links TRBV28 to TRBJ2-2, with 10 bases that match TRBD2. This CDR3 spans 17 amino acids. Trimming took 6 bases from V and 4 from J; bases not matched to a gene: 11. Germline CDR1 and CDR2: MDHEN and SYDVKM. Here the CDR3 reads CASSPGEREGCTGELFF. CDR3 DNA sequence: TGTGCCAGCAGCCCGGGGGAGCGGGAGGGCTGCACCGGGGAGCTGTTTTTT.

The CDR3 protein is CSVEPRQGNYNEQFF. DNA of the CDR3: TGCAGCGTTGAACCACGACAGGGGAATTACAATGAGCAGTTCTTC. The rearrangement links TRBV29-1 to TRBJ2-1; 8 bases map to TRBD1. V shed 2 bases and J 4 bases; nucleotides not matched to a gene: 7. The length of the CDR3 is 15 residues. The V gene's germline CDR1 is SQVTM and CDR2 ANQGSEA.

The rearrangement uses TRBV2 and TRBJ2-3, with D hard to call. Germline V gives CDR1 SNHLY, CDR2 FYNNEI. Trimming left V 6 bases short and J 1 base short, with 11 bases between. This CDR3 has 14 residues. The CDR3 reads CASSQVTGTDTQYF. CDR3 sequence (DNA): TGTGCCAGCAGCCAGGTTACGGGCACAGATACGCAGTATTTT.

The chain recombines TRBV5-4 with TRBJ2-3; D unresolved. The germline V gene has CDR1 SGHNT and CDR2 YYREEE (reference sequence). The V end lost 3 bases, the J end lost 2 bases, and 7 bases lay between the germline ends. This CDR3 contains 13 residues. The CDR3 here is CASSSRPTDTQYF. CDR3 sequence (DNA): TGTGCCAGCAGCTCCCGGCCCACAGATACGCAGTATTTT.

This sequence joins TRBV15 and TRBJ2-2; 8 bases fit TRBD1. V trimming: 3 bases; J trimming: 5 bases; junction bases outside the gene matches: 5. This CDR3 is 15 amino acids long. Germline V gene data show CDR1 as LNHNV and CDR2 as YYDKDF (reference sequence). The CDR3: CATSRTGAGTGELFF. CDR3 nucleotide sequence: TGTGCCACCAGCAGGACAGGGGCAGGTACCGGGGAGCTGTTTTTT.

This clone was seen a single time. CDR3 DNA: TGTGCCAGTGGACGGGAGCGCTTTGGGACAGATACGCAGTATTTT. It is translated as CASGRERFGTDTQYF. The V and J genes are TRBV19 and TRBJ2-3; D possibly corresponds to TRBD2 (6 bases). Looked up from germline, CDR1 is LNHDA and CDR2 is SQIVND (reference sequence). The length of the CDR3 is 15 residues. V lost 8 bases and J 3 bases, leaving 18 bases between the germline ends.

CDR3 residues: CASTPPGQGENQPQHF. CDR3 sequence (DNA): TGTGCCAGTACCCCCCCTGGGCAGGGGGAGAATCAGCCCCAGCATTTT. The chain combines TRBV19 with TRBJ1-5; 7 bases match TRBD1. V lost 7 bases, J lost 4 bases, and 13 bases stayed unmatched. CDR1 is LNHDA, CDR2 SQIVND, per germline (reference sequence). CDR3 length: 16 residues.

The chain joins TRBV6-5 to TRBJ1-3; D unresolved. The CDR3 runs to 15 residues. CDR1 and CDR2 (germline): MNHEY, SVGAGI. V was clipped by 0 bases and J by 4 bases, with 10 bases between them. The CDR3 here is CASSYSENSGNTIYF. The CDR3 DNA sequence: TGTGCCAGCAGTTACTCCGAGAATTCGGGAAACACCATATATTTT.

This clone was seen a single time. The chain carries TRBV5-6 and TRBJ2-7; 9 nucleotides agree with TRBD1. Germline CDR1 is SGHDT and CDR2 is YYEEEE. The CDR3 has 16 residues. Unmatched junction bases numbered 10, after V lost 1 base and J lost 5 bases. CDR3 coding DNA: TGTGCCAGCAGCTTGTATCGGAGGGACAGGGACCACGAGCAGTACTTC. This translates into CASSLYRRDRDHEQYF.